The clone carrying this TCR beta chain has at least ten counts. Building the TCR beta libraries relied on iRepertoire HTBI primers, and CDR3 regions underwent Arm-PCR. Authors' data handling: Taken together, the samples had fewer than 70 TRBV and 14 TRBJ segments identified. TCRdb reprocessed the multiplex PCR reads via MiXCR and lists one record per CDR3 protein. The V and J calls here are based on TCRdb, not the publication. The sample gives a few hundred thousand distinct CDR3 sequences, roughly 24% of which show up once; 25% to 30% is in the top ten. The CDR3 sequence is 15 residues long. CDR1 and CDR2 from the germline V gene are SQVTM and ANQGSEA. Between the trimmed V and J ends, which lost 0 bases and 2 bases, there was a span of 13 bases. The data stem from a study of regulatory T cells in long-lasting Graves disease. For the study at large: With positive TSH receptor antibodies and over 5 years of antithyroid drugs, Graves' disease was considered persistent.

Time point described: persistent/refractory GD, antithyroid drugs over 5 years with positive TRAb. PBMC-derived RNA was used for the TCR library. Blood from the periphery, 8 to 9.5 milliliters in all, was drawn into EDTA tubes. This clonotype was obtained from a woman in her 40s with Graves disease. The source was peripheral blood mononuclear cells (PBMCs), collected when the disease was refractory, from a patient treated with antithyroid drugs. The rearrangement links TRBV29-1 to TRBJ1-2, with D perhaps matching TRBD1 (5 bases). CDR3 loop: CSVEDLGGSNYGYTF. The CDR3 bases are TGCAGCGTTGAAGATCTCGGGGGGTCGAACTATGGCTACACCTTC.